The clone carrying this TCR beta chain was seen repeatedly, ten times or more. Its antigen is currently unknown. The CDR3 consists of 15 residues. Germline CDR1 is SGHAT and CDR2 is FQNNGV. V was shortened by 2 bases and J by 2 bases, with 12 bases between the two germline ends. The data were taken from a study of regulatory T cells in long-lasting Graves disease. Overall study results and limits: Preferential use of TRBV28, TRBJ1-2 and TRBJ2-5 was seen in persistent disease.

Indicated time point: persistent/refractory GD, antithyroid drugs over 5 years with positive TRAb. Following extraction of RNA from PBMCs, that RNA was used to make the TCR library. With iRepertoire HTBI primers and Arm-PCR of CDR3 regions, TCR beta libraries were built. MiXCR was run by TCRdb on the multiplex PCR reads, yielding one entry per CDR3 protein. The data contain around 460,000 distinct CDR3 sequences, 20% to 25% of them singletons. The chain couples TRBV11-2 to TRBJ2-5, with a tentative D call TRBD2 (5 bases). Sequencing was performed on peripheral blood mononuclear cells (PBMCs), taken when the disease was refractory, from a patient treated with antithyroid drugs. This receptor was identified in a female donor with Graves disease. CDR3: CASSLLRASQETQYF. CDR3 DNA sequence: TGTGCCAGCAGCTTATTGAGGGCGTCTCAAGAGACCCAGTACTTC.